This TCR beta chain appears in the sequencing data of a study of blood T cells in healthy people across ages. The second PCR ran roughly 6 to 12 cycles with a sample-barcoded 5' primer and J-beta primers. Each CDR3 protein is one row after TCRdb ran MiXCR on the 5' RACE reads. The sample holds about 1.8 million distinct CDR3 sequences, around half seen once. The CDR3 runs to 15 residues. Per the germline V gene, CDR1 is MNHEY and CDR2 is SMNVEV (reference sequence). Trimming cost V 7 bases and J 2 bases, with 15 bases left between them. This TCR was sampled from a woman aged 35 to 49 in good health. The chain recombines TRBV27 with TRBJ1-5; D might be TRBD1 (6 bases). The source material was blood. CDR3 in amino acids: CASTRTGMGNQPQHF. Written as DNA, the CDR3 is TGTGCCAGCACTAGAACAGGGATGGGCAATCAGCCCCAGCATTTT.